This T cell receptor beta chain was profiled in a study of blood T cell repertoires in COVID-19. The overall study: Sources were T cells, B-cell-depleted T cells, or PBMCs; the material itself was cDNA or gDNA.

Germline V gives CDR1 SGHNT, CDR2 YENEEA. With 0 bases removed from V and 6 bases from J, the gap between germline ends came to 5 bases. The CDR3 covers 13 residues. Original methodology: Quantification of nucleated cells was approximated via reference gene primer amplification. Data came from immunoSEQ multiplex PCR; TCRdb stores just in-frame clones and leaves some out. That table is the source of V, J and clone size, and D and trimming were worked out from the DNA. The table has some 170,000 clones, roughly 80% seen once. The chain recombines TRBV11-3 with TRBJ2-2; the D gene is possibly TRBD2 (5 bases). The specimen was peripheral blood. The sequence came from a man aged 55 to 70 with acute or convalescent COVID-19. The CDR3 DNA sequence: TGTGCCAGCAGCTTAGAACTAGCCGGGGAGCTGTTTTTT. Its protein is CASSLELAGELFF.